A single sample gave rise to the 19 T cell receptor beta chains below, sequenced in a study of T cell repertoires in cytomegalovirus infection. One entry per CDR3 protein, called by TCRdb with MiXCR from the reads. This table holds about 98,000 distinct CDR3 sequences, approximately 15% found once. The source material was PBMCs. These receptors were taken from a human donor in good health (CMV status not recorded). Some clones in this sample may be carry-over from other donors' samples.

This clonotype was seen ten or more times. The CDR3 sequence: CASSRRQYGNEQFF. In DNA, the CDR3 is TGTGCCAGCAGCCGCAGACAGTATGGTAATGAGCAGTTCTTC. The chain links TRBV7-2 to TRBJ2-1; the D gene is possibly TRBD1 (5 bases). The CDR3 totals 14 residues. Germline assignment: CDR1 SGHTA and CDR2 FQGNSA. V dropped 5 bases and J dropped 7 bases, with 15 bases sitting between them.

V gene TRBV15 combines with J gene TRBJ2-2; unclear D gene. Germline CDR1 is LNHNV and CDR2 is YYDKDF (reference sequence). The CDR3 contains 13 residues. V lost 2 bases, J lost 6 bases, and 7 bases lay in between. CDR3 bases: TGTGCCACCAGCAGAAGGTTGGCCGGGGAGCTGTTTTTT. Translated: CATSRRLAGELFF.

This clonotype was detected a few times. The V gene is TRBV15, the J gene TRBJ2-2, with a tentative D call TRBD1 (6 bases). Germline CDR1 is LNHNV and CDR2 is YYDKDF (reference sequence). The V end was cut by 1 base, the J end by 7 bases, with 10 bases between. The CDR3 extends over 14 amino acids. The CDR3 nucleotides read TGTGCCACCAGCAGAGGCCAGGGGTACGGGGAGCTGTTTTTT. It yields the protein CATSRGQGYGELFF.

This chain links TRBV19 with TRBJ1-5; D gene unclear. The CDR3 consists of 14 residues. Looked up from germline, CDR1 is LNHDA and CDR2 is SQIVND (reference sequence). V lost 4 bases to trimming and J lost 4 bases, with 11 bases between them. The CDR3 DNA reads TGTGCCAGTAGTAAACAGAGCCGTAATCAGCCCCAGCATTTT. Translating gives CASSKQSRNQPQHF.

In this sample, this clonotype turned up many times. V is TRBV4-1 and J is TRBJ2-7, with D unclear. The CDR3 is 14 amino acids. Trimming removed 0 bases from V and 3 bases from J, with 9 bases in between. CDR1 is MGHRA, CDR2 YSYEKL, per germline. The DNA of the CDR3 is TGCGCCAGCAGCCAAGAGGGGAACAGCTACGAGCAGTACTTC. Translation: CASSQEGNSYEQYF.

The chain joins TRBV12-3 or TRBV12-4 to TRBJ2-2; 8 nucleotides match TRBD2. This CDR3 has 14 residues. J lost 5 bases, V lost 10 bases, and 9 bases had no gene match. The DNA of the CDR3 is TGTGCCACCCTCCTCGGGGGGGCGACCGGGGAGCTGTTTTTT. This gives the protein CATLLGGATGELFF.

The chain combines TRBV15 with TRBJ1-1, with a tentative D call TRBD1 (6 bases). V was trimmed by 0 bases and J by 4 bases, leaving 15 bases between them. The CDR3 length is 16 residues. Germline-derived CDR1 and CDR2 are LNHNV and YYDKDF (reference sequence). CDR3 amino acids: CATSRDGGGLTTEAFF. The CDR3 DNA follows: TGTGCCACCAGCAGAGATGGCGGGGGGCTCACCACTGAAGCTTTCTTT.

This clonotype was observed many times. The chain is built from TRBV6-1 and TRBJ2-1; 12 nucleotides match TRBD2. The junction had 8 bases not matched to a gene; V was cut back by 2 bases and J by 9 bases. This CDR3 is 16 amino acids long. Germline V gene data show CDR1 as MNHNS and CDR2 as SASEGT. In DNA form, the CDR3 reads TGTGCCAGCAGTGAAAGGACTAGCGGGAAACAGGGTGAGCAGTTCTTC. Translated, it gives CASSERTSGKQGEQFF.

This clonotype turned up a few times. The chain joins TRBV20-1 to TRBJ1-2; tentatively, D is TRBD1 (5 bases). The germline V gene has CDR1 DFQATT and CDR2 SNEGSKA (reference sequence). V lost 2 bases, J lost 4 bases, and 8 bases lay in between. The CDR3 contains 12 residues. The DNA for the CDR3 is TGCAGTGCTAGATCTGGGGGCTATGGCTACACCTTC. As protein: CSARSGGYGYTF.

The rearrangement uses TRBV7-9 and TRBJ1-1; D is unclear. CDR1 and CDR2 (germline): SEHNR, FQNEAQ (reference sequence). The CDR3 has 12 residues. V lost 4 bases, J lost 11 bases, and 14 bases lay in between. The CDR3 reads CASSSSTKNAFF. The CDR3 DNA follows: TGTGCCAGCAGCTCGAGTACAAAAAATGCTTTCTTT.

In its sample, this clonotype was seen a few times. The V gene is TRBV10-2, the J gene TRBJ2-5, with unresolved D. Deletions cut 6 bases from V and 8 bases from J, with 19 bases between. The CDR3 sequence is 14 residues long. Germline V gene lookup returns CDR1 WSHSY and CDR2 SAAADI. In DNA form, the CDR3 reads TGCGCCAGCAGGACCCCCGGCGCCTTCGGAACCCAGTACTTC. This sequence encodes CASRTPGAFGTQYF.

The table lists this clonotype with many counts. This rearrangement joins TRBV11-2 to TRBJ2-3, with TRBD2 matching over 13 bases. Germline V gene lookup returns CDR1 SGHAT and CDR2 FQNNGV. Trimming took 5 bases from V and 2 from J; bases not matched to a gene: 4. The CDR3 runs to 16 residues. CDR3 nucleotides: TGTGCCAGCAGCATCACTAGCGGGGGGGCCACAGATACGCAGTATTTT. Amino acid sequence: CASSITSGGATDTQYF. Combining the CDR3 with reference TRBV11-2 and TRBJ2-3 gives the whole variable domain EAGVAQSPRYKIIEKRQSVAFWCNPISGHATLYWYQQILGQGPKLLIQFQNNGVVDDSQLPKDRFSAERLKGVDSTLKIQPAKLEDSAVYLCASSITSGGATDTQYFGPGTRLTVL.

Comment on this clonotype: A read error may account for a junction end that differs from germline. The chain links TRBV14 to TRBJ2-1; D could derive from TRBD1 or TRBD2 (5 bases each). Germline V gene data show CDR1 as SGHDN and CDR2 as FVKESK. This CDR3 has 15 residues. CDR3 sequence: CTSSLWGSSYNEQFF. The CDR3 DNA is TGTACCAGCAGCCTCTGGGGGAGCTCCTACAATGAGCAGTTCTTC.

In regard to this clonotype: A single base separates this from a much larger clone, so it may be a read error. J is TRBJ1-2 and V is TRBV12-3 or TRBV12-4; possible D gene TRBD1, 5 bases. V was trimmed by 6 bases and J by 5 bases, leaving 13 bases between them. The CDR3 extends over 13 amino acids. CDR3 bases: TGTGCCAGCAGCCTGGGGGATCTGTATGGCTACACCTTC. This codes for CASSLGDLYGYTF.

This clonotype was seen at least ten times. The V and J genes are TRBV11-3 and TRBJ1-1; maybe TRBD1 (6 bases). Germline V gene sequence: CDR1 SGHNT, CDR2 YENEEA. The ends were cut back, 2 bases at V and 3 bases at J, with 10 bases in the middle. CDR3 size: 14 residues. The chain's CDR3 is CASSLRGKDTEAFF. The CDR3 DNA reads as TGTGCCAGCAGCTTAAGGGGGAAGGACACTGAAGCTTTCTTT.

This clonotype was observed at least ten times. The V and J genes are TRBV11-2 and TRBJ1-1; D is perhaps TRBD1 (5 bases). The CDR3 sequence is 13 residues long. The V and J ends lost 8 bases and 1 base respectively, with 11 bases between them. Germline CDR1 and CDR2: SGHAT and FQNNGV. The CDR3: CASVWGRNTEAFF. CDR3 DNA sequence: TGTGCCAGCGTTTGGGGGAGGAACACTGAAGCTTTCTTT.

This clonotype was recorded a few times. The chain combines TRBV29-1 with TRBJ2-7, with 9 bases fitting TRBD1. The trim removed 7 bases at V and 4 bases at J, leaving 8 bases unmatched. CDR3 length equals 13 residues. Germline CDR1 SQVTM, CDR2 ANQGSEA. CDR3 sequence reads: CSASGQGLYEQYF. CDR3 bases: TGCAGCGCGTCGGGACAGGGTTTGTACGAGCAGTACTTC.

The V gene is TRBV20-1, the J gene TRBJ1-5; D is perhaps TRBD1 (6 bases). The CDR3 totals 14 residues. The V gene's germline CDR1 is DFQATT and CDR2 SNEGSKA (reference sequence). Here the CDR3 reads CNVRTAPEYQPQHF. The CDR3 DNA reads TGCAATGTTAGGACAGCTCCGGAATATCAGCCCCAGCATTTT.

The chain is built from TRBV6-2 or TRBV6-3 and TRBJ2-4; 8 positions match TRBD1. J gave up 5 bases and V 6 bases, and 9 bases lay outside the gene matches. The CDR3 totals 15 residues. CDR1 is MNHEY, CDR2 SVGEGT, per germline. The CDR3 DNA reads as TGTGCCAGCAGCGAAGGTTGGACAGGGCAAAACATTCAGTACTTC. Its protein product is CASSEGWTGQNIQYF.